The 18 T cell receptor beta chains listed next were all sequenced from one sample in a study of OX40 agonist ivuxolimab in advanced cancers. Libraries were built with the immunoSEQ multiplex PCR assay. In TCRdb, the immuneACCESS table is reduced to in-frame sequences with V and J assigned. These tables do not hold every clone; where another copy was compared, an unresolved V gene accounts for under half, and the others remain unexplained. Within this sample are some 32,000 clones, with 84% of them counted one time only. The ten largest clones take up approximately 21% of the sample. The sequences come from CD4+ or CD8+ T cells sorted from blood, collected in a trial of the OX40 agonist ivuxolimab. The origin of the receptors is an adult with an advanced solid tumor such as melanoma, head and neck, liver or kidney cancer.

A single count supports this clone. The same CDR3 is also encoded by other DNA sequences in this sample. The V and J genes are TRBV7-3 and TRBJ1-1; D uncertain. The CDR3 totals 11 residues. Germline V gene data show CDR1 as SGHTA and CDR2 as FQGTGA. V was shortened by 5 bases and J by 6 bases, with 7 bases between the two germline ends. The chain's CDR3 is CASSLEPEAFF. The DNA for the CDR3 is TGTGCCAGCAGCCTCGAACCTGAAGCTTTCTTT.

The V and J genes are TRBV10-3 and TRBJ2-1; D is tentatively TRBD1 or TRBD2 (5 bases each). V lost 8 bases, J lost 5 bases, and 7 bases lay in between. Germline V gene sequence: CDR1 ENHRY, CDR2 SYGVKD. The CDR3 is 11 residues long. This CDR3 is CAIEGHNEQFF. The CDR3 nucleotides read TGTGCCATCGAGGGGCACAATGAGCAGTTCTTC.

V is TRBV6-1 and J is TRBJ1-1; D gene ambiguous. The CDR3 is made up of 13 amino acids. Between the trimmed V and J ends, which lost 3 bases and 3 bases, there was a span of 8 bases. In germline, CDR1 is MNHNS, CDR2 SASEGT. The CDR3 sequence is CASSDTGDTEAFF. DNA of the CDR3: TGTGCCAGCAGTGACACGGGCGACACTGAAGCTTTCTTT.

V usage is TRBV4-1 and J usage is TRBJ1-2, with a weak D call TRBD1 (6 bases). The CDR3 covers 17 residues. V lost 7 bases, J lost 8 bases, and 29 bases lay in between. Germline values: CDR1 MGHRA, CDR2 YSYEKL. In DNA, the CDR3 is TGCGCCAGCAACGCTGGGGGGGCACCGGACCCCGCGGGGGGCTACACCTTC. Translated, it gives CASNAGGAPDPAGGYTF.

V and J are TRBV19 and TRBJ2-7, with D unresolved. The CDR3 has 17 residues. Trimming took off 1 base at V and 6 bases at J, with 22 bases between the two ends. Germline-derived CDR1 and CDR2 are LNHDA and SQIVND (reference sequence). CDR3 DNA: TGTGCCAGTAGTATAGGACACTCGCAGGCCTCTTGCTGCGAGCAGTACTTC. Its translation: CASSIGHSQASCCEQYF.

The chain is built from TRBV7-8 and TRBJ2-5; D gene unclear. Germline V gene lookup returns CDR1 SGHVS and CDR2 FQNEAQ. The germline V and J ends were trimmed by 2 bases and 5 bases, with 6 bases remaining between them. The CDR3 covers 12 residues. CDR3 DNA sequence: TGTGCCAGCAGCTTAACGGTTGAGACCCAGTACTTC. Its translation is CASSLTVETQYF.

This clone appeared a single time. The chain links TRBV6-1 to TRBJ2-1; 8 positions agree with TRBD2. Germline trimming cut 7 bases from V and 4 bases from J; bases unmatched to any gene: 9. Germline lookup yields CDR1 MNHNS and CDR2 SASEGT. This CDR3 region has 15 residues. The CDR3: CASTKPAGEYNEQFF. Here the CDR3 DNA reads TGTGCCAGCACTAAGCCAGCGGGAGAGTACAATGAGCAGTTCTTC.

CDR3 region: CASSDGTSGTGANVLTF. The DNA of the CDR3 is TGTGCCAGCAGTGACGGGACTAGCGGGACTGGGGCCAACGTCCTGACTTTC. The chain joins TRBV6-4 to TRBJ2-6, with 13 bases fitting TRBD2. CDR1 MRHNA and CDR2 SNTAGT come from the germline V gene. The CDR3 runs to 17 residues. After removal of 2 bases from V and 2 bases from J, the junction contained 0 bases not matched to a gene.

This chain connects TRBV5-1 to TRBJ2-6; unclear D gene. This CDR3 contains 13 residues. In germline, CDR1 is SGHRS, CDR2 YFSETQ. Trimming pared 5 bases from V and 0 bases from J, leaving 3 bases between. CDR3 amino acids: CASRSSGANVLTF. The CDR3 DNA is TGCGCCAGCAGATCCTCTGGGGCCAACGTCCTGACTTTC.

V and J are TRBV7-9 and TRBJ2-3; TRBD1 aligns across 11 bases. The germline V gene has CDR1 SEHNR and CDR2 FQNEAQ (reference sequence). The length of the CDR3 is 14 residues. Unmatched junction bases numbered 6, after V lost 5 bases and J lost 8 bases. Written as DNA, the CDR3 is TGTGCCAGCAGCCCCGGGACAGGGGGTAGTACGCAGTATTTT. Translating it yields CASSPGTGGSTQYF.

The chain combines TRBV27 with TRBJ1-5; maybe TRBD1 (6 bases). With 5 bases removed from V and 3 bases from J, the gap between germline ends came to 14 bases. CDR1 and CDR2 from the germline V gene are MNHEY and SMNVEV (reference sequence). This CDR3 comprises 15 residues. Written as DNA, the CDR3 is TGTGCCAGCAGTCCCGGACAGACATTCAATCAGCCCCAGCATTTT. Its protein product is CASSPGQTFNQPQHF.

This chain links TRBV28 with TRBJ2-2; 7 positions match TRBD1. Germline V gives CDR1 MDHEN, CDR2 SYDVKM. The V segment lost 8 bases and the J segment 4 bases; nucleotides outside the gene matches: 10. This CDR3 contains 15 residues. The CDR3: CASGGRGRVTGELFF. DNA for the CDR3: TGTGCCAGCGGCGGTAGGGGGCGAGTCACCGGGGAGCTGTTTTTT.

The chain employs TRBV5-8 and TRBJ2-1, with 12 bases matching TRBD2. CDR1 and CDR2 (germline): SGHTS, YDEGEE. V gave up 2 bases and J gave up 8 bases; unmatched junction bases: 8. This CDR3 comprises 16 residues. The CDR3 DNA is TGTGCCAGCAGCTTTCCCAGACTAGCGGGAGCCTATGAGCAGTTCTTC. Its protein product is CASSFPRLAGAYEQFF.

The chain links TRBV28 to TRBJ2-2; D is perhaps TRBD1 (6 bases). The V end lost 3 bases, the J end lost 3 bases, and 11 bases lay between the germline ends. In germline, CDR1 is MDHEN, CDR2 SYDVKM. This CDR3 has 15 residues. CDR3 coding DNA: TGTGCCAGCAGTTTGGGGGCCTCCGACACCGGGGAGCTGTTTTTT. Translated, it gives CASSLGASDTGELFF.

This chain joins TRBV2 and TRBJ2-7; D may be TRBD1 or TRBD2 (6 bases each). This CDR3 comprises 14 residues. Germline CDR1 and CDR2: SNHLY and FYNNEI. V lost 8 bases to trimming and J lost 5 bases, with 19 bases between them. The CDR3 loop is CASGLRGAPHEQYF. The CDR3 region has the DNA TGTGCCAGCGGCCTTAGGGGGGCGCCACACGAGCAGTACTTC.

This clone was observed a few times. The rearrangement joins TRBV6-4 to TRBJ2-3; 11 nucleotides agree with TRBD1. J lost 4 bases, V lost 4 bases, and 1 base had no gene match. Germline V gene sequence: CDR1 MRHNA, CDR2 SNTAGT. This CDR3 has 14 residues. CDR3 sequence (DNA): TGTGCCAGCAGTGGGACAGGGGGCGCAGATACGCAGTATTTT. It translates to CASSGTGGADTQYF.

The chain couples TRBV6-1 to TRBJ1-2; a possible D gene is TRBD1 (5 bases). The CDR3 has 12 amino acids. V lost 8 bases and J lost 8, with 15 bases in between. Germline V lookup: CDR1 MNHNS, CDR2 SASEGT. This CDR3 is CASPGGGEGYTF. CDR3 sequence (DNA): TGTGCCAGCCCCGGGGGGGGTGAAGGCTACACCTTC.

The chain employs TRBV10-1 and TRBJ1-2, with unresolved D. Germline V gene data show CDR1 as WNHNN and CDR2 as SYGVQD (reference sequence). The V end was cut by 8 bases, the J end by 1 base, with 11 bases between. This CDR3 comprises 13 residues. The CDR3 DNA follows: TGCGCCAGCCCCCGCCGAGGTAACTATGGCTACACCTTC. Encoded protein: CASPRRGNYGYTF.